This T cell receptor beta chain derives from a study of blood T cell repertoires in COVID-19. Study at large: Italy, Spain and the United States were the sources of the convalescent and acute COVID-19 samples. PBMCs, B-cell-depleted T cells, or T cells provided the cDNA or gDNA that made up the material.

The CDR3 loop spans 14 amino acids. V shed 5 bases and J 4 bases; nucleotides not matched to a gene: 7. Germline V lookup: CDR1 ENHRY, CDR2 SYGVKD. Points on this clone: The identical CDR3 is also encoded by other nucleotide sequences in the sample.

In the original workflow: Amplification from reference gene primers served as the basis for estimated nucleated cell counts. The repertoire was sequenced with immunoSEQ multiplex PCR; TCRdb's copy has only in-frame clones and lacks some. The V and J calls and clone size come from that table; D and trimming were worked out from the DNA. The data contain around 200,000 clones, approximately 79% of them seen just once; the ten biggest clones take up roughly 14%. Sequenced input: peripheral blood. The sequence came from a man aged 50-60 years who had recovered from COVID-19. The chain uses TRBV10-3 and TRBJ2-7; 8 positions agree with TRBD2. The CDR3, as DNA: TGTGCCATCAGTTCCGGGACTAGTGGATACGAGCAGTACTTC. Its translation is CAISSGTSGYEQYF.